The table lists the clone carrying this TCR beta chain with a few counts. What it binds is unknown. The sample originates from a study of CD8+CD57+ T cells in acquired aplastic anemia. The wider study: Sorted CD4+ and CD8+ cells yielded 3.2 ug of DNA on average.

Genomic DNA provided the template from which TCR beta VDJ and CDR3 profiles were obtained. TCRdb ran MiXCR on the reads and lists one entry per CDR3 protein. The data hold approximately 380,000 distinct CDR3 sequences, with under 80% observed a single time. Regarding the study as a whole: The same twenty-nine CD8+ CDR3 sequences occurred in patients and in controls.

The CDR3 contains 15 residues. Germline CDR1 reads MNHEY; CDR2 reads SVGAGI. The V gene end was trimmed by 4 bases and the J gene end by 5 bases; junction bases not matched to a gene: 8. The rearrangement uses TRBV6-5 and TRBJ1-2; 9 bases fit TRBD1. This sequence originates from a human donor in good health, serving as a control. The sequenced material came from sorted CD4+, CD8+, or CD8+CD57+ T cells (not recorded which) from PBMCs. The CDR3 sequence: CASSFGQGPLYGYTF. CDR3 in DNA: TGTGCCAGCAGTTTCGGACAGGGGCCGTTATATGGCTACACCTTC.